This entry is about one TCR beta chain. Within the 2 weeks before study entry, each person in the exposed group met a COVID-19 case. The sample comes from a study of blood T cell repertoires in COVID-19. Study at large: Samples representing acute and convalescent COVID-19 were sourced from the United States, Italy and Spain. Nucleic acid was either cDNA or gDNA, and it came from T cells, B-cell-depleted T cells, or PBMCs.

Clones were read by immunoSEQ multiplex PCR, and TCRdb kept only the in-frame ones, dropping some. Seen here are 350,000 to 400,000 clones, roughly 92% observed once, and the top ten hold roughly 0.9%. The V gene's germline CDR1 is LGHDT and CDR2 YNNKEL (reference sequence). The CDR3 is made up of 16 amino acids. V shed 4 bases, J shed 3 bases, and the junction held 4 bases outside the gene matches. The source of this sequence is a woman in her forties who had been exposed to COVID-19. The V and J genes are TRBV3-1 (or the pseudogene TRBV3-2) and TRBJ2-1; TRBD2 agrees at 12 bases. The sample was PBMCs or T cells enriched from blood (not recorded which). In DNA, the CDR3 is TGTGCCAGCAGCCCTAGACTAGCGGGGGACTACAATGAGCAGTTCTTC. Protein product: CASSPRLAGDYNEQFF.